These T cell receptor beta chains were read from a single sample in a study of vaccination and CD4 T cells after COVID-19. No antigen has been identified for these receptors. Each CDR3 protein is one row after TCRdb ran MiXCR on the PCR reads. The sample records about 17,000 distinct CDR3 sequences, around 52% being singletons. The sequences come from CD4+ T cells from blood, cultured in vitro, collected about 7 months after SARS-CoV-2 vaccination. Every receptor here comes from a human donor who had recovered from COVID-19. Each CDR3 is given with its conserved first and last residue. The D gene is left open where the match is weak. A row's size may be missing; if present it is once, few, many or a size class.

TRBV27	.	15	TRBD2	TRBJ2-7	TGTGCCAGCAGCACCGGGAGGGACACCACCTACGAGCAGTACTTC	CASSTGRDTTYEQYF
TRBV15	.	11	.	TRBJ2-7	TGTGCCACCAGCAGAGCTGGCGAGCAGTACTTC	CATSRAGEQYF
TRBV29-1	.	12	.	TRBJ2-5	TGCAGCGTTGAGAGGGGTGGAGGGACCCAGTACTTC	CSVERGGGTQYF
TRBV20-1	once	13	.	TRBJ2-7	TGCAGTGGGGTGGTCGGTAGCGTGGCCGAGCAGTACTTC	CSGVVGSVAEQYF
TRBV6-1	.	13	TRBD1	TRBJ1-5	TGTGCCAGCAGCCGGGACAGTAATCAGCCCCAGCATTTT	CASSRDSNQPQHF
TRBV20-1	.	11	.	TRBJ1-1	TGCAGTGCTAGACGGGGGGCCCAAGCTTTCTTT	CSARRGAQAFF
TRBV12-3/TRBV12-4	.	14	TRBD1	TRBJ1-2	TGTGCCAGCAGTTTCGGGGACAGGGGATATGGCTACACCTTC	CASSFGDRGYGYTF
TRBV19	.	16	TRBD1	TRBJ1-2	TGTGCCAGTAGTACTACCCAGGGGGGAGTGCACTATGGCTACACCTTC	CASSTTQGGVHYGYTF
TRBV20-1	few	14	TRBD1	TRBJ1-2	TGCAGTGCTAGAGATAGGGACAGGGAGAACGGCTACACCTTC	CSARDRDRENGYTF
TRBV6-2/TRBV6-3	.	12	.	TRBJ1-5	TGTGCCAGCAGCCAAAGGGGTCAGCCCCAGCATTTT	CASSQRGQPQHF
TRBV7-2	.	15	.	TRBJ1-2	TGTGCCAGCAGCTTAGTAGGGGACTACCCCCAGGGCTACACCTTC	CASSLVGDYPQGYTF
TRBV20-1	once	16	TRBD2	TRBJ2-7	TGCAGTGCTAGAGAAAGGGGACTAGCGGGACGGAACGAGCAGTACTTC	CSARERGLAGRNEQYF
TRBV6-4	.	16	.	TRBJ2-7	TGTGCCAGCAGTTCTCCTTCTGGGACACTTACCTACGAGCAGTACTTC	CASSSPSGTLTYEQYF
TRBV6-1	few	14	TRBD1	TRBJ1-6	TGTGCCAGCAGTGAGCGACAGGGGAAAACACCCCTCCACTTT	CASSERQGKTPLHF
TRBV20-1	.	16	.	TRBJ1-5	TGCAGTGCTAGAGATCTGGGGATCTTGGGGGATCAGCCCCAGCATTTT	CSARDLGILGDQPQHF
TRBV20-1	few	15	TRBD2	TRBJ2-3	TGCAGTGCTAGAGGCGGGACTAGCGGCACAGATACGCAGTATTTT	CSARGGTSGTDTQYF
TRBV28	few	13	.	TRBJ1-5	TGTGCCAGCAGTCCCGTGGGGGGCCAGCCCCAGCATTTT	CASSPVGGQPQHF
TRBV6-1	.	18	TRBD1	TRBJ1-2	TGTGCCAGCAGTCACCAGTCAGTTCACGAGGAGGGGGCCTATGGCTACACCTTC	CASSHQSVHEEGAYGYTF
TRBV27	.	14	.	TRBJ1-1	TGTGCCAGCAGTCCCAAGTCCAGGGGCACTGAAGCTTTCTTT	CASSPKSRGTEAFF